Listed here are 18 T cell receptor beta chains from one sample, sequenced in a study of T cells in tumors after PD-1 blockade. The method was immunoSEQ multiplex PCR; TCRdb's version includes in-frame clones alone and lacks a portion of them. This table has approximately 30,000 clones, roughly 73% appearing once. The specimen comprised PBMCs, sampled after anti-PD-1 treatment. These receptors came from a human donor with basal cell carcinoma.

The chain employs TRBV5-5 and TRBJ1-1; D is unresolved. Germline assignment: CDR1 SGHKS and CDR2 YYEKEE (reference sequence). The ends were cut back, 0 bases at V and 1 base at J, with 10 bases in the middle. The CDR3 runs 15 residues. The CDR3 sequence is CASSLAPGKNTEAFF. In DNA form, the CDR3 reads TGTGCCAGCAGCTTGGCGCCGGGAAAGAACACTGAAGCTTTCTTT.

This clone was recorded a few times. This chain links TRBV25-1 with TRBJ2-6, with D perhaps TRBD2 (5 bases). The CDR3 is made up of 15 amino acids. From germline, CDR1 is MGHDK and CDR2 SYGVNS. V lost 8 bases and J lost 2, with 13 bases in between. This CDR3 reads CASSSMEAGANVLTF. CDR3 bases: TGTGCCAGCTCCTCGATGGAGGCTGGGGCCAACGTCCTGACTTTC.

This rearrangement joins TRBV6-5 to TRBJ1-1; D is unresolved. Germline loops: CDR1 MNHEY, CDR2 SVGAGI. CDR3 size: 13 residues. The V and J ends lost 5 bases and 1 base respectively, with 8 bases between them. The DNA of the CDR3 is TGTGCCAGCAGTATACAGTGGAACACTGAAGCTTTCTTT. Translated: CASSIQWNTEAFF.

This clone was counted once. The CDR3 nucleotides are TGTGCCAGCAGCTTGGCATTAGCTAGCGGGGAAGCCTACGAGCAGTACTTC. Protein product: CASSLALASGEAYEQYF. The rearrangement joins TRBV5-6 to TRBJ2-7; TRBD2 agrees at 9 bases. Germline V gene sequence: CDR1 SGHDT, CDR2 YYEEEE. J lost 2 bases, V lost 0 bases, and 9 bases had no gene match. The CDR3 runs to 17 residues.

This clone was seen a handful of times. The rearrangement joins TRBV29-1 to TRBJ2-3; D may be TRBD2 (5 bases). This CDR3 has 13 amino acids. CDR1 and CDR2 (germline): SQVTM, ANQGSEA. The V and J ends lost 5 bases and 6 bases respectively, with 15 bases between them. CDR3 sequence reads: CSVYNNPGDTQYF. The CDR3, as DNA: TGCAGCGTTTACAACAACCCGGGGGATACGCAGTATTTT.

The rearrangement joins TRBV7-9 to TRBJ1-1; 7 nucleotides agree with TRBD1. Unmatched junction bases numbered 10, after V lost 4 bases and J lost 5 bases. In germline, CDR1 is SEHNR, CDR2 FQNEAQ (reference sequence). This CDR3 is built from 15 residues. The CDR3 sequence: CASSWGGQGGTEAFF. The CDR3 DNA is TGTGCCAGCAGCTGGGGAGGGCAGGGGGGAACTGAAGCTTTCTTT.

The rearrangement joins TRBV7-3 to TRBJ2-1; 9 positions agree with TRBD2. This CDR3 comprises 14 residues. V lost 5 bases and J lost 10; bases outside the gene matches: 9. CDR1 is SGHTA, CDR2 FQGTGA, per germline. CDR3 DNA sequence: TGTGCCAGCAGCCAAGTTAGCGGGAGAGGCGAGCAGTTCTTC. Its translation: CASSQVSGRGEQFF.

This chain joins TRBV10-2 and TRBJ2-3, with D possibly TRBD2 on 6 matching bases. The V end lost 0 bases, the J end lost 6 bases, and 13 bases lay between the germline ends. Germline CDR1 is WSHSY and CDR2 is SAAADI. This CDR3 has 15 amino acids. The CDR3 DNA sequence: TGCGCCAGCAGTGAGTCGGAGGGTGCCCTGGATACGCAGTATTTT. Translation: CASSESEGALDTQYF.

This CDR3 reads CASSLDGTRNQPQHF. The CDR3 DNA reads TGTGCCAGCAGCTTAGATGGGACACGCAATCAGCCCCAGCATTTT. The V gene is TRBV7-2, the J gene TRBJ1-5; D is perhaps TRBD1 (6 bases). Germline V CDR1 and CDR2: SGHTA, FQGNSA. V shed 1 base and J shed 2 bases, with 9 bases lying between them. The CDR3 is 15 residues long. The full variable domain, its missing parts supplied by reference TRBV7-2 and TRBJ1-5, is GAGVSQSPSNKVTEKGKDVELRCDPISGHTALYWYRQSLGQGLEFLIYFQGNSAPDKSGLPSDRFSAERTGGSVSTLTIQRTQQEDSAVYLCASSLDGTRNQPQHFGDGTRLSIL.

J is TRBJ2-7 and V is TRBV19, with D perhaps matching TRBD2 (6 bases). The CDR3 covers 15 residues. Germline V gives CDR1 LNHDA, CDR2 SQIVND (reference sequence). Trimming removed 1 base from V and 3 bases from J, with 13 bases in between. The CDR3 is CASSIAMVEGYEQYF. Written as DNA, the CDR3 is TGTGCCAGTAGTATAGCAATGGTGGAGGGCTACGAGCAGTACTTC.

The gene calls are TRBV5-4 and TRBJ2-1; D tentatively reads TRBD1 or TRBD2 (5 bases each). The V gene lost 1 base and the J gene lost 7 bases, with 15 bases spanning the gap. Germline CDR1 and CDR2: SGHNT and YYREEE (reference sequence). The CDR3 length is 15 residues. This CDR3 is CASSLFQGRGNEQFF. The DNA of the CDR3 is TGTGCCAGCAGCTTGTTTCAGGGTAGAGGGAATGAGCAGTTCTTC.

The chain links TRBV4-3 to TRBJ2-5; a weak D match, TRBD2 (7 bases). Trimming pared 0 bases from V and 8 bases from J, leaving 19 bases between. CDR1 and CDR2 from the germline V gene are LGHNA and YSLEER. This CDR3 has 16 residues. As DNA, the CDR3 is TGCGCCAGCAGCCAAGAGCGGGGGACATTGGGAGAAACCCAGTACTTC. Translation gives CASSQERGTLGETQYF.

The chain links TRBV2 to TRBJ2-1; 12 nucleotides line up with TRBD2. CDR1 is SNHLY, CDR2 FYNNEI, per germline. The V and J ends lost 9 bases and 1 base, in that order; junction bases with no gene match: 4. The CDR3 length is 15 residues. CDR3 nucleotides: TGTGCCAGTTCTAGCGGGAGGGGATCCTACAATGAGCAGTTCTTC. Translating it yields CASSSGRGSYNEQFF.

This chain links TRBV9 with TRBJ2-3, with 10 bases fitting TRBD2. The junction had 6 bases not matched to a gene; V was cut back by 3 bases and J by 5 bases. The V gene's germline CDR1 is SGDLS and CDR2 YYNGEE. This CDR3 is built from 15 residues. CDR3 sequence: CASSAMPSGRDTQYF. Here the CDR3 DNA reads TGTGCCAGCAGCGCTATGCCTAGCGGGAGAGATACGCAGTATTTT.

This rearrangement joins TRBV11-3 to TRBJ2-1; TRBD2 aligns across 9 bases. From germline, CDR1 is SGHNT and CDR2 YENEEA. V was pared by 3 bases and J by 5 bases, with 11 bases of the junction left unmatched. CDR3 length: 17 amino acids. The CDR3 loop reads CASSFTTGLAMNNEQFF. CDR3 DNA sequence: TGTGCCAGCAGCTTCACGACTGGACTAGCGATGAACAATGAGCAGTTCTTC.

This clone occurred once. As DNA, the CDR3 is TGTGCCAGCAGTTTCGGGCGTAGCGGGAGTCACAATGAGCAGTTCTTC. Translated, it gives CASSFGRSGSHNEQFF. This chain links TRBV28 with TRBJ2-1; 9 nucleotides align to TRBD2. The CDR3 runs 16 residues. V shed 3 bases and J 5 bases; nucleotides not matched to a gene: 8. Germline lookup yields CDR1 MDHEN and CDR2 SYDVKM.

The CDR3 nucleotides are TGTGCCTGGAGGTCTAAGGGCAGAGACTATGGCTACACCTTC. As protein: CAWRSKGRDYGYTF. The V gene is TRBV30, the J gene TRBJ1-2; D unclear. CDR1 is GTSNPN and CDR2 is SVGIG in the germline V gene (reference sequence). The V and J ends lost 3 bases and 3 bases respectively, with 14 bases between them. There are 14 residues in the CDR3.

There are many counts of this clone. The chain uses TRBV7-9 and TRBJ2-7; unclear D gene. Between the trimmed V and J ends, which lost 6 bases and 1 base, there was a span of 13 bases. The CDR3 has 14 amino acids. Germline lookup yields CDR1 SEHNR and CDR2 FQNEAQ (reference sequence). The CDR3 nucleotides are TGTGCCAGCAGGCCCAAACAGAGATCCTACGAGCAGTACTTC. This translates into CASRPKQRSYEQYF.